The next 2 T cell receptor beta chains were all read from a single sample in a study of regulatory T cells in long-lasting Graves disease. Time point noted: newly diagnosed GD, antithyroid drugs for less than 3 months. With RNA extracted from PBMCs as input, the TCR library was made. Investigators prepared the TCR beta libraries by applying iRepertoire HTBI primers and Arm-PCR of CDR3 regions. TCRdb reprocessed the multiplex PCR reads with MiXCR, giving one entry per CDR3 protein. The table has hundreds of thousands of distinct CDR3 sequences, 15% to 20% seen once. The sequencing used peripheral blood mononuclear cells (PBMCs), collected at new diagnosis, from a patient treated with antithyroid drugs. The origin of the receptors is a female donor with Graves disease.

Remarks on this clonotype: A much larger clone differs by one base, so this may be a read error. The chain combines TRBV29-1 with TRBJ2-1, with D possibly being TRBD2 (6 bases). The germline gives CDR1 SQVTM, CDR2 ANQGSEA. The CDR3 length is 12 residues. V lost 6 bases to trimming and J lost 3 bases, with 9 bases between them. The CDR3 protein is CSVEGDYNEQFF. CDR3 bases: TGCAGCGTGGAGGGCGACTACAATGAGCAGTTCTTC.

This chain joins TRBV5-1 and TRBJ1-3, with D maybe TRBD1 (6 bases). The V gene's germline CDR1 is SGHRS and CDR2 YFSETQ. This CDR3 has 14 amino acids. The V gene lost 8 bases and the J gene lost 0 bases, with 12 bases spanning the gap. As DNA, the CDR3 is TGCGCCAGAACCGGGACAATCTCTGGAAACACCATATATTTT. This gives the protein CARTGTISGNTIYF.